This passage covers 5 T cell receptor beta chains from one sample sequenced in a study of OX40 agonist ivuxolimab in advanced cancers. The library was built by means of the immunoSEQ multiplex PCR assay. In its TCRdb copy, this immuneACCESS table keeps in-frame sequences only and misses some clones. Where compared with another copy, unresolved V genes explain less than half of these, and the others have no known cause. The sample records 10,000 to 15,000 clones, about 93% of which are singletons. The ten largest clones add up to around 75% of the sample. The sequencing here drew on CD4+ or CD8+ T cells sorted from blood, taken in a trial of the OX40 agonist ivuxolimab. These TCRs come from an adult with an advanced solid tumor such as melanoma, head and neck, liver or kidney cancer.

The CDR3 nucleotides read TGTGCCAGCAGCCCCCTAGCCGTGAACACTGAAGCTTTCTTT. Translated, it gives CASSPLAVNTEAFF. This chain uses TRBV14 with TRBJ1-1; D not resolved. V was cut by 4 bases and J by 0 bases, with 9 bases left in between. This CDR3 comprises 14 residues. Germline V CDR1 and CDR2: SGHDN, FVKESK.

This clone is a singleton in its sample. J is TRBJ2-5 and V is TRBV9; 12 bases align to TRBD1. J was trimmed by 5 bases and V by 3 bases; bases with no gene match: 17. CDR3 length: 19 amino acids. Germline loops: CDR1 SGDLS, CDR2 YYNGEE. The CDR3 sequence: CASSDRDRGRTSPRETQYF. The DNA of the CDR3 is TGTGCCAGCAGCGACCGGGACAGGGGGCGTACCAGCCCCCGGGAGACCCAGTACTTC.

The chain joins TRBV4-2 to TRBJ2-2; D possibly corresponds to TRBD1 (6 bases). This CDR3 is built from 16 residues. The germline V gene has CDR1 LGHNA and CDR2 YNFKEQ. V was cut by 0 bases and J by 2 bases, with 10 bases left in between. CDR3 sequence (DNA): TGTGCCAGCAGCCAAGAGAACAGGGACAACACCGGGGAGCTGTTTTTT. Residues: CASSQENRDNTGELFF.

This clone appeared a few times. The chain uses TRBV11-2 and TRBJ1-3; a possible D gene is TRBD1 (6 bases). The germline gives CDR1 SGHAT, CDR2 FQNNGV. The V and J ends lost 4 bases and 0 bases respectively, with 10 bases between them. The CDR3 loop spans 15 amino acids. CDR3 loop: CASSSDSNSGNTIYF. DNA of the CDR3: TGTGCCAGCAGCTCGGACAGTAACTCTGGAAACACCATATATTTT.

This clone was counted a few times. The J gene is TRBJ2-7, the V gene TRBV11-2, with D uncertain. Trimming cost V 3 bases and J 5 bases, with 2 bases left between them. Germline CDR1 is SGHAT and CDR2 is FQNNGV. CDR3 length: 10 amino acids. Written as DNA, the CDR3 is TGTGCCAGCAGCTTTAACGAGCAGTACTTC. Encoded protein: CASSFNEQYF. The whole variable domain, filled in from reference TRBV11-2 and TRBJ2-7, reads EAGVAQSPRYKIIEKRQSVAFWCNPISGHATLYWYQQILGQGPKLLIQFQNNGVVDDSQLPKDRFSAERLKGVDSTLKIQPAKLEDSAVYLCASSFNEQYFGPGTRLTVT.